This T cell receptor beta chain was recorded in a study of blood T cell repertoires in COVID-19. Per the original data handling: Amplification with reference gene primers provided the estimates of nucleated cell counts. Measured with immunoSEQ multiplex PCR; TCRdb has only the in-frame clones, and not every one. V, J and clone size reflect that table, while D and trimming were determined from the DNA. The sample includes 110,000 or so clones, approximately 90% of them seen just once. The ends were cut back, 4 bases at V and 3 bases at J, with 10 bases in the middle. This CDR3 is built from 13 residues. CDR1 and CDR2 (germline): SGHRS, YFSETQ.

Sequences were obtained from peripheral blood. The receptor comes from a woman between 50 and 59 years old with acute or convalescent COVID-19. The V gene is TRBV5-1, the J gene TRBJ1-1; D remains unclear. The CDR3 DNA sequence: TGCGCCAGCAGCGCTAGTGGTGACACTGAAGCTTTCTTT. This translates into CASSASGDTEAFF.